This record covers a single T cell receptor (beta chain). It lacks a known antigen. Qualities for individual bases were not recorded, and no much larger clone is one base off. Counted from cysteine to phenylalanine, this CDR3 has 15 amino acids. Of all the DNA, just the CDR3 is kept, 45 bases in frame from base 1. Looking up the germline V gene (reference sequence) yields CDR1 GTSNPN and CDR2 SVGIG. After removal of 4 bases from V and 3 bases from J, the junction retains 7 bases not matched to a gene. The sample's time point label, in plain terms: baseline before first vaccination. Samples from vaccinated people were obtained from the UK trials COV001 and COV002, which included a single-blind randomized controlled phase 2/3 trial of AZD1222 (ChAdOx1 nCoV-19) in healthy adults. For TCRbeta chain sequencing, PBMC samples from trial participants were taken at day 0 and at day 28 after the second dose.

The data stem from a study of T cell responses to AZD1222 COVID-19 vaccine (dated by TCRdb to 2020 to 2022). About the investigation overall: AZD1222 recipients with second doses at about 4 weeks or about 12 weeks were pooled, because spike-specific TCR depth and breadth did not differ between schedules. A total of 233 trial participants underwent TCR sequencing, of whom 207 received two doses of AZD1222 and 26 received two doses of the MenACWY control vaccine. Trial participants were enrolled into age subgroups of 18-55, 56-69 and 70-plus years, which contained about 150, 28 and 57 TCR-sequenced participants, respectively.

The CDR3 regions of human TCRbeta chains were analyzed by immunosequencing. Regarding the original processing steps: TCRs in the repertoires were matched against a reference library of SARS-CoV-2-specific TCRs that had been generated with the MIRA antigen-specificity platform. Breadth was defined as the fraction of unique TCRs that were SARS-CoV-2-associated. Depth was defined as the fraction of total T cells that were SARS-CoV-2-associated. Each spike-specific TCR was assigned to its reactive spike region and to a CD4 or CD8 class using the MIRA data. Log10-transformed breadth and depth values were compared by one-way ANOVA with Sidak's multiple comparisons tests. TCRdb retrieved this table from immuneACCESS and kept in-frame rearrangements only. Not all clones are present; in checked studies, unresolved V genes account for under half, and no reason is known for the remainder. V and J calls and clone size are copied from that table; D and trimming were computed from the DNA. The sample includes approximately 130,000 clones, with roughly 90% observed a single time. Of the sample, about 1.1% falls within the top ten clones.

Results the study describes overall, beyond this receptor: In the small 56-69-year group, the increase in depth fell short of significance, most likely because of low power. The whole spike protein was spanned by vaccine-associated CD4 TCRs, and dominant responses were seen in regions 160-218 and 743-854. After two AZD1222 doses, spike-specific TCR breadth and depth were significantly higher than at day 0 and than in MenACWY recipients. Participants were mostly white British and included more females than males, and it was suggested by the authors that clonal diversity may have been underestimated. Conclusions about previously exposed vaccinees were limited because only six AZD1222 recipients were SARS-CoV-2 seropositive at baseline. Nearly half of unique spike-specific TCRs reportedly recognized epitopes outside regions mutated in the B.1.351 and B.1.1.7 variants. Because no day 14 peak-response samples were available, repertoires were characterized only after the peak T cell response.

This clonotype originated in an adult in good health. Sequenced material: peripheral blood, taken on day 0 of AZD1222 vaccination. This chain is built from TRBV30 and TRBJ2-2, and TRBD2 matches 8 of the central bases. The sequenced DNA is TGTGCCTGGAAGAGCCCTAGCGGGCACACCGGGGAGCTGTTTTTT. This sequence encodes CAWKSPSGHTGELFF. With the rest looked up from the reference TRBV30 and TRBJ2-2 genes rather than sequenced, the full variable domain is SQTIHQWPATLVQPVGSPLSLECTVEGTSNPNLYWYRQAAGRGLQLLFYSVGIGQISSEVPQNLSASRPQDRQFILSSKKLLLSDSGFYLCAWKSPSGHTGELFFGEGSRLTVL.